This T cell receptor (beta chain) originates from a study of cytomegalovirus exposure and HLA in healthy donors. Whole-study context: Most donors, roughly 77% of over 300 genotyped, fell in the Caucasian-associated ancestry cluster.

Study results and limitations: TCR association rates varied by HLA locus in a later analysis, with DRB1 highest and HLA-C lowest.

At the time of sampling, donors were nominally healthy, though unrecorded immune exposures were likely. The V end lost 1 base, the J end lost 0 bases, and 15 bases lay between the germline ends. The CDR3 runs to 17 residues. Germline lookup yields CDR1 SGHTA and CDR2 FQGNSA. PCR amplification relied on 60 Vbeta primers (plus 13 Jbeta primers). TCRdb's table, derived via immunoSEQ multiplex PCR, lists solely in-frame clones and lacks some. The sample has about 190,000 clones; 80% are singletons. Of note for this clone: The target antigen is unknown.

This receptor was obtained from a man aged 40-50 years in good health and CMV-seropositive. The chain is built from TRBV7-2 and TRBJ2-5; D may be TRBD2 (5 bases). Sequencing used PBMCs. CDR3 loop: CASSLVWGDPYQETQYF. The CDR3 DNA sequence: TGTGCCAGCAGCTTAGTATGGGGAGATCCGTACCAAGAGACCCAGTACTTC.